What follows are 20 T cell receptor beta chains derived from one specimen sequenced in a study of regulatory T cells in long-lasting Graves disease. Combining iRepertoire HTBI primers with Arm-PCR of CDR3 regions, the authors built TCR beta libraries. From the multiplex PCR reads, TCRdb called clonotypes with MiXCR, one entry per CDR3 protein. This table holds 350,000 to 500,000 distinct CDR3 sequences, 11% to 15% found once. Time point in this sample: newly diagnosed GD, antithyroid drugs for less than 3 months. Extracted RNA from PBMCs served as the source of the TCR library. These data also featured in a second study, about T cells in Graves' hyperthyroidism and ophthalmopathy.

The sequenced sample was peripheral blood mononuclear cells (PBMCs), obtained at new diagnosis, from a patient treated with antithyroid drugs. The receptors stem from a woman aged 45-65 years with Graves disease.

There are many counts of this clonotype. The gene calls are TRBV28 and TRBJ2-3; D is perhaps TRBD1 (5 bases). CDR1 is MDHEN, CDR2 SYDVKM, per germline. Trimming removed 3 bases at V and 8 bases at J, with 9 bases between. The CDR3 totals 12 residues. The CDR3 DNA sequence: TGTGCCAGCAGTTTTGGGCAGGGTACGCAGTATTTT. Protein product: CASSFGQGTQYF.

The CDR3 DNA reads TGTGCCAGTAGTATCGGACCGATTAACTATGGCTACACCTTC. Protein sequence: CASSIGPINYGYTF. V is TRBV19 and J is TRBJ1-2; no reliable D call. The CDR3 length is 14 residues. Germline-derived CDR1 and CDR2 are LNHDA and SQIVND (reference sequence). Trimming pared 3 bases from V and 1 base from J, leaving 9 bases between.

The gene calls are TRBV5-1 and TRBJ2-2; D gene uncertain. The V and J ends lost 4 bases and 8 bases respectively, with 12 bases between them. The CDR3 extends over 13 amino acids. Looked up from germline, CDR1 is SGHRS and CDR2 is YFSETQ. This CDR3 reads CASSDADLGELFF. In DNA form, the CDR3 reads TGCGCCAGCAGCGACGCAGACTTGGGGGAGCTGTTTTTT.

This clonotype has a count of ten or more. The V call is TRBV27, the J call TRBJ2-2; 11 nucleotides agree with TRBD2. Trimming took 5 bases from V and 4 from J; bases not matched to a gene: 12. The germline gives CDR1 MNHEY, CDR2 SMNVEV (reference sequence). This CDR3 comprises 18 residues. The CDR3 region has the DNA TGTGCCAGCAGTCCCCGGGTAGCGGGAGGGCCGGTCACCGGGGAGCTGTTTTTT. Protein sequence: CASSPRVAGGPVTGELFF.

This clonotype was seen repeatedly, ten times or more. V and J are TRBV28 and TRBJ1-2; TRBD1 aligns across 7 bases. Germline values: CDR1 MDHEN, CDR2 SYDVKM. This CDR3 contains 16 residues. V lost 3 bases and J lost 6; bases outside the gene matches: 13. CDR3 in amino acids: CASSFSGQTPRDGYTF. CDR3 DNA sequence: TGTGCCAGCAGTTTTTCGGGACAGACGCCTCGGGATGGCTACACCTTC.

The chain recombines TRBV3-1 with TRBJ2-7, with TRBD2 matching 11 bases. Germline V gene data show CDR1 as LGHDT and CDR2 as YNNKEL (reference sequence). CDR3 size: 17 residues. V shed 1 base, J shed 6 bases, and the junction held 11 bases outside the gene matches. The DNA of the CDR3 is TGTGCCAGCAGCCAAGTTCTAGCGGGAGGCCCCTTGGTCGAGCAGTACTTC. It specifies CASSQVLAGGPLVEQYF.

This clonotype was detected many times. The chain couples TRBV28 to TRBJ2-1; 14 nucleotides align to TRBD2. CDR3 length: 20 residues. V lost 5 bases and J lost 0; bases outside the gene matches: 12. Germline V CDR1 and CDR2: MDHEN, SYDVKM. Written as DNA, the CDR3 is TGTGCCAGCAGTGGGGGAGGACTAGCGGGGGGCGAGAGCTCCTACAATGAGCAGTTCTTC. Translated: CASSGGGLAGGESSYNEQFF. Filled out from reference TRBV28 and TRBJ2-1, the complete variable domain reads DVKVTQSSRYLVKRTGEKVFLECVQDMDHENMFWYRQDPGLGLRLIYFSYDVKMKEKGDIPEGYSVSREKKERFSLILESASTNQTSMYLCASSGGGLAGGESSYNEQFFGPGTRLTVL.

This clonotype was observed a handful of times. V gene TRBV3-1 combines with J gene TRBJ2-7; tentative D call: TRBD2 (6 bases). V shed 0 bases and J shed 3 bases, with 18 bases lying between them. CDR3 length: 17 residues. Germline V CDR1 and CDR2: LGHDT, YNNKEL (reference sequence). In DNA, the CDR3 is TGTGCCAGCAGCCAAGATTCCGGAGGGGTCCTTTTCTACGAGCAGTACTTC. Protein product: CASSQDSGGVLFYEQYF.

Many counts were recorded for this clonotype. The chain has TRBV27 and TRBJ1-1; D possibly corresponds to TRBD1 (5 bases). CDR1 and CDR2 (germline): MNHEY, SMNVEV (reference sequence). This CDR3 spans 16 amino acids. The ends were cut back, 6 bases at V and 5 bases at J, with 22 bases in the middle. CDR3 region: CASSTRYLIGGTEAFF. CDR3 in DNA: TGTGCCAGCAGCACCCGGTATCTGATCGGGGGGACTGAAGCTTTCTTT.

In its sample, this clonotype was seen many times. This chain joins TRBV7-8 and TRBJ1-5; 7 bases are a match to TRBD1. The ends lost 3 bases at V and 5 bases at J; junction bases unmatched: 4. This CDR3 region has 14 residues. Germline V gene lookup returns CDR1 SGHVS and CDR2 FQNEAQ. The DNA for the CDR3 is TGTGCCAGCAGCTTGCAGGGGGTCTATCAGCCCCAGCATTTT. This codes for CASSLQGVYQPQHF.

This clonotype has ten or more counts. The chain couples TRBV11-2 to TRBJ2-1; D is uncertain. Trimming took off 1 base at V and 15 bases at J, with 13 bases between the two ends. Germline lookup yields CDR1 SGHAT and CDR2 FQNNGV. The CDR3 covers 12 residues. The chain's CDR3 is CASSLVSNSPFF. CDR3 nucleotides: TGTGCCAGCAGCTTAGTTTCGAATAGCCCGTTCTTC.

Many counts were recorded for this clonotype. This sequence joins TRBV7-3 and TRBJ2-5, with D perhaps assigned TRBD1 or TRBD2 (6 bases each). V lost 5 bases and J lost 2, with 18 bases in between. The CDR3 has 16 amino acids. Per the germline V gene, CDR1 is SGHTA and CDR2 is FQGTGA. This CDR3 reads CASSPGLQGGQETQYF. The CDR3 bases are TGTGCCAGCAGCCCAGGGTTACAGGGAGGACAAGAGACCCAGTACTTC.

This clonotype was seen at least ten times. V and J are TRBV20-1 and TRBJ2-1; D is tentatively TRBD1 or TRBD2 (6 bases each). V shed 6 bases and J shed 0 bases, with 12 bases lying between them. The CDR3 consists of 14 residues. Germline CDR1 is DFQATT and CDR2 is SNEGSKA (reference sequence). CDR3 protein: CSARRGDSYNEQFF. CDR3 nucleotide sequence: TGCAGTGCCAGAAGGGGGGACTCCTACAATGAGCAGTTCTTC.

This clonotype was counted at least ten times. The genes are TRBV5-1 and TRBJ2-1, with TRBD1 matching over 8 bases. V was clipped by 3 bases and J by 5 bases; unmatched bases: 10. CDR1 and CDR2 (germline): SGHRS, YFSETQ. The CDR3 runs 16 residues. In DNA, the CDR3 is TGCGCCAGCAGCTCCCACGTGGGGACAGGTAACAATGAGCAGTTCTTC. Encoded protein: CASSSHVGTGNNEQFF. Based on the CDR3 plus reference TRBV5-1 and TRBJ2-1, the full variable domain is KAGVTQTPRYLIKTRGQQVTLSCSPISGHRSVSWYQQTPGQGLQFLFEYFSETQRNKGNFPGRFSGRQFSNSRSEMNVSTLELGDSALYLCASSSHVGTGNNEQFFGPGTRLTVL.

The chain combines TRBV11-2 with TRBJ1-2, with 7 bases matching TRBD1. Germline V gene sequence: CDR1 SGHAT, CDR2 FQNNGV. This CDR3 comprises 18 residues. The ends lost 0 bases at V and 2 bases at J; junction bases unmatched: 12. Here the CDR3 reads CASSLDDRATMMNYGYTF. The CDR3 coding sequence is TGTGCCAGCAGCTTAGACGACAGGGCGACGATGATGAACTATGGCTACACCTTC.

This clonotype was counted many times. The gene calls are TRBV6-2 or TRBV6-3 and TRBJ2-7; 10 bases line up with TRBD1. The V segment lost 6 bases and the J segment 2 bases; nucleotides outside the gene matches: 7. CDR3 length: 15 amino acids. In germline, CDR1 is MNHEY, CDR2 SVGEGT. CDR3: CASSNRDRGTYEQYF. The CDR3 region has the DNA TGTGCCAGCAGCAACCGGGACAGGGGCACCTACGAGCAGTACTTC.

This clonotype was seen ten or more times. The rearrangement joins TRBV7-2 to TRBJ2-7; tentatively, D is TRBD1 or TRBD2 (5 bases each). Germline V CDR1 and CDR2: SGHTA, FQGNSA. There are 14 residues in the CDR3. V was clipped by 5 bases and J by 2 bases, with 13 bases between them. The CDR3 sequence is CASSPGTPPYEQYF. CDR3 in DNA: TGTGCCAGCAGCCCCGGGACCCCCCCCTACGAGCAGTACTTC.

As regards this clonotype: This may stem from a read error, because a much larger clone lies one nucleotide away. The chain has TRBV6-2 or TRBV6-3 and TRBJ2-2; 7 bases agree with TRBD2. The germline gives CDR1 MNHEY, CDR2 SVGEGT. CDR3 length: 16 amino acids. Trimming took 2 bases from V and 6 from J; bases not matched to a gene: 9. CDR3 DNA: TGTGCCAGCAGTTACGGGCACGGGGCGGGAGCCGGGGAGCTGTTTTTT. Translation gives CASSYGHGAGAGELFF.

In its sample, this clonotype was seen a few times. The chain carries TRBV10-3 and TRBJ2-2; 10 bases match TRBD2. The CDR3 is 17 amino acids. The germline gives CDR1 ENHRY, CDR2 SYGVKD. V shed 6 bases, J shed 7 bases, and the junction held 14 bases outside the gene matches. CDR3 loop: CAISRTSSGSYDGELFF. The CDR3 DNA reads as TGTGCCATCAGCCGAACCTCTAGCGGGAGTTATGACGGGGAGCTGTTTTTT.

The chain employs TRBV7-2 and TRBJ1-3; D is uncertain. The V gene lost 1 base and the J gene lost 0 bases, with 7 bases spanning the gap. The CDR3 covers 15 residues. Germline V gives CDR1 SGHTA, CDR2 FQGNSA. The DNA for the CDR3 is TGTGCCAGCAGCTTAGGCGCAAGCTCTGGAAACACCATATATTTT. Translating it yields CASSLGASSGNTIYF.